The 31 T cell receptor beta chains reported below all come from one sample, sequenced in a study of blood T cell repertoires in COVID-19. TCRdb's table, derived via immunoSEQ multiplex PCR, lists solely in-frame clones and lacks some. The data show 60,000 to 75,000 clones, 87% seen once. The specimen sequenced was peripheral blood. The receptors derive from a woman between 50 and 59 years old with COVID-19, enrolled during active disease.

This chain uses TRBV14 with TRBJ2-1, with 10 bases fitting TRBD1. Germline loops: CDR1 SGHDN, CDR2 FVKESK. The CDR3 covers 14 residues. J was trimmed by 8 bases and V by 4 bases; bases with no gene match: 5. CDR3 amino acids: CASSLDRGRDEQFF. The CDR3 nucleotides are TGTGCCAGCAGCCTCGACAGGGGGCGCGATGAGCAGTTCTTC.

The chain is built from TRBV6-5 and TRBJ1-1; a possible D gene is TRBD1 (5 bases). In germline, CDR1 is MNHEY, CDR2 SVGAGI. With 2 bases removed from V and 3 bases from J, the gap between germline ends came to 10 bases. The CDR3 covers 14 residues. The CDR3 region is CASSYSRAYTEAFF. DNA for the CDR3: TGTGCCAGCAGTTACAGCAGGGCTTACACTGAAGCTTTCTTT.

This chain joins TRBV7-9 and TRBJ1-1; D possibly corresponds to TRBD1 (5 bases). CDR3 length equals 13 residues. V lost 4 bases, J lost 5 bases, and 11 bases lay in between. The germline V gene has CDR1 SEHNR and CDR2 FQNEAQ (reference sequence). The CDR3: CASSSQGTTEAFF. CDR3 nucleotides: TGTGCCAGCAGCTCCCAAGGGACTACTGAAGCTTTCTTT. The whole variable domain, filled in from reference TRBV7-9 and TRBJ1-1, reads DTGVSQNPRHKITKRGQNVTFRCDPISEHNRLYWYRQTLGQGPEFLTYFQNEAQLEKSRLLSDRFSAERPKGSFSTLEIQRTEQGDSAMYLCASSSQGTTEAFFGQGTRLTVV.

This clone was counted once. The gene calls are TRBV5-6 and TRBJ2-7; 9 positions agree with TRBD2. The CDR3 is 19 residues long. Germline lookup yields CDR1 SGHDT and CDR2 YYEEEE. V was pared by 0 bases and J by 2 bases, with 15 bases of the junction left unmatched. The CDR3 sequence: CASSLERGGSGRTPYEQYF. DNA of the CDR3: TGTGCCAGCAGCTTGGAACGGGGCGGTAGCGGGAGAACCCCCTACGAGCAGTACTTC. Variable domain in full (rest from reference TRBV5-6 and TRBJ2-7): DAGVTQSPTHLIKTRGQQVTLRCSPKSGHDTVSWYQQALGQGPQFIFQYYEEEERQRGNFPDRFSGHQFPNYSSELNVNALLLGDSALYLCASSLERGGSGRTPYEQYFGPGTRLTVT.

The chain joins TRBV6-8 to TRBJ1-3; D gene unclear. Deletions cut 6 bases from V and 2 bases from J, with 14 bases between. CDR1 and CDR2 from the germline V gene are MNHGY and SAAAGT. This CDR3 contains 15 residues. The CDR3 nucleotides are TGTGCCAGCAGCCCCTGGAAGGAGGCTGGAAACACCATATATTTT. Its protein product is CASSPWKEAGNTIYF.

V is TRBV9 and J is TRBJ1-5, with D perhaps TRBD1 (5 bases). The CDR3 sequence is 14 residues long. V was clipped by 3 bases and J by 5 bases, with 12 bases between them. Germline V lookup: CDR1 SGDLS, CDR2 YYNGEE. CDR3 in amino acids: CASSATAGDQPQHF. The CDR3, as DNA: TGTGCCAGCAGCGCGACAGCTGGGGATCAGCCCCAGCATTTT.

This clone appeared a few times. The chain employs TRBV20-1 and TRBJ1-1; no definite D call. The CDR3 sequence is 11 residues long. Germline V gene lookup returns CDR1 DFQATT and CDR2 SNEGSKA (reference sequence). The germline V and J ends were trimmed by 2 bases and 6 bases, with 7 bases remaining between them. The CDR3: CSARRGSEAFF. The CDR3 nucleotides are TGCAGTGCTAGACGGGGTTCTGAAGCTTTCTTT.

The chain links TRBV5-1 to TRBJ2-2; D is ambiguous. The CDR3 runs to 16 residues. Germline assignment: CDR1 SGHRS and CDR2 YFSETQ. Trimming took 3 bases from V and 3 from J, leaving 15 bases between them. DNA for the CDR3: TGCGCCAGCAGCTATGTGACAACCGTTCACACCGGGGAGCTGTTTTTT. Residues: CASSYVTTVHTGELFF.

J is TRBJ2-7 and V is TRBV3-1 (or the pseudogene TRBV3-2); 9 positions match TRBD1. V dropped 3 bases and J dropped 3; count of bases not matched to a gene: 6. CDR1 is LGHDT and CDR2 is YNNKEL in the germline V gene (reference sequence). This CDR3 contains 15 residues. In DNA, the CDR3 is TGTGCCAGCAGCCATATCGACAGGGGGAACTACGAGCAGTACTTC. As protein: CASSHIDRGNYEQYF.

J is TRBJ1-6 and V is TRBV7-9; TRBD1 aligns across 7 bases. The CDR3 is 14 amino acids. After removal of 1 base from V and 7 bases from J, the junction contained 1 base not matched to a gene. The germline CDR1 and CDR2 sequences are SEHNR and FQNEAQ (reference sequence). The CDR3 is CASSLETGNSPLHF. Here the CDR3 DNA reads TGTGCCAGCAGCTTAGAGACAGGGAATTCACCCCTCCACTTT.

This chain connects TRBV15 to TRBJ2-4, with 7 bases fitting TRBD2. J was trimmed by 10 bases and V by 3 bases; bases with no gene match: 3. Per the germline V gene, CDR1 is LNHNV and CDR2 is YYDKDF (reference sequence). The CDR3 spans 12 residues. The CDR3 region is CATSSSGGIQYF. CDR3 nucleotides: TGTGCCACCAGCAGTTCGGGGGGTATTCAGTACTTC.

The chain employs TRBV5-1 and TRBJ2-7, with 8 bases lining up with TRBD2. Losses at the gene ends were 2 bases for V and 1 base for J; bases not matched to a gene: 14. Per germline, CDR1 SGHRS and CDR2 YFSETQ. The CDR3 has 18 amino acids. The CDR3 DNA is TGCGCCAGCAGCTTAAGGCTAGCGGGCCCTCAAACTTCCTACGAGCAGTACTTC. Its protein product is CASSLRLAGPQTSYEQYF.

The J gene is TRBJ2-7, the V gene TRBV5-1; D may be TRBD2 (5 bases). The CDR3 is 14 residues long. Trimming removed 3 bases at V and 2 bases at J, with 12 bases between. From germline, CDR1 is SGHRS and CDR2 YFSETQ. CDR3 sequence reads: CASSSISAAYEQYF. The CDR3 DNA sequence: TGCGCCAGCAGCTCCATTAGCGCAGCCTACGAGCAGTACTTC.

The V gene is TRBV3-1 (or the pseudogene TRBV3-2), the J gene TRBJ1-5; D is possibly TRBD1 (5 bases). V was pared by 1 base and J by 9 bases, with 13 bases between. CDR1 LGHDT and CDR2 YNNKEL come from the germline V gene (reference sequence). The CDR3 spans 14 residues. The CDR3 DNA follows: TGTGCCAGCAGCCAAGGGCAGGGATTGGGGCCCCAGCATTTT. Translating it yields CASSQGQGLGPQHF.

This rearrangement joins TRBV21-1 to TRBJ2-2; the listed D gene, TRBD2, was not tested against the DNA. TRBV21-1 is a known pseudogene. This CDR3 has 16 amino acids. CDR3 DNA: TGCGAAGGGCTAGCGGGAGGGCGAACGCGGTATGGGGAGCTGTTTTTT. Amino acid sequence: CEGLAGGRTRYGELFF.

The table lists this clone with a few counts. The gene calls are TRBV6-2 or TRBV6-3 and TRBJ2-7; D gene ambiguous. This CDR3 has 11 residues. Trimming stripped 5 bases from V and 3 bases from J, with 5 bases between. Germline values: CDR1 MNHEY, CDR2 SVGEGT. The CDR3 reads CASSLRYEQYF. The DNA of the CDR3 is TGTGCCAGCAGTCTCCGCTACGAGCAGTACTTC.

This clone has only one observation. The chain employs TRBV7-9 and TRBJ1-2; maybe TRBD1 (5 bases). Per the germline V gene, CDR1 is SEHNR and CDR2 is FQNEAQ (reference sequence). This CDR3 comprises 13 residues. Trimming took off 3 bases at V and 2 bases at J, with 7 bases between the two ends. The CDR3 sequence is CASSFQGNYGYTF. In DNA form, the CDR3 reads TGTGCCAGCAGCTTCCAGGGAAACTATGGCTACACCTTC.

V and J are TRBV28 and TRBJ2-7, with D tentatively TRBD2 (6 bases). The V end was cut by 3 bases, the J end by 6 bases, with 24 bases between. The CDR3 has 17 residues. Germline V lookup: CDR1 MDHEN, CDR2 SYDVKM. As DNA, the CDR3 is TGTGCCAGCAGTTTGTCCCCGGGCTGGAGGGAACCCCCCGAGCAGTACTTC. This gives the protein CASSLSPGWREPPEQYF.

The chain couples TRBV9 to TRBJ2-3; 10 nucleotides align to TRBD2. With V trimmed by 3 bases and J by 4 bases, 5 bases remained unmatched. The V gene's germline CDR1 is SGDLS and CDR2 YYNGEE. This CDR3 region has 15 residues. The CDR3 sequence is CASSASGSLPDTQYF. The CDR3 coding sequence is TGTGCCAGCAGCGCTAGCGGGAGTTTACCAGATACGCAGTATTTT.

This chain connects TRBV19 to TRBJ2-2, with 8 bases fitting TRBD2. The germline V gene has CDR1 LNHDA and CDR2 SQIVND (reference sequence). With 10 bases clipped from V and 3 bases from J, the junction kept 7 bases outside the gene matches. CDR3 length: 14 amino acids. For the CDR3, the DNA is TGTGCCACTAAGCGGGAGAGGGACACCGGGGAGCTGTTTTTT. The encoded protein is CATKRERDTGELFF.

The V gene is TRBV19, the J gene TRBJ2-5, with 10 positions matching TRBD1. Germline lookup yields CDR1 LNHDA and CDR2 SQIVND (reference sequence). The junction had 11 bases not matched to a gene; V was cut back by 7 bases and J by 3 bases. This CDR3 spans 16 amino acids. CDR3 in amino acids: CASKRVGQGREETQYF. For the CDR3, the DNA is TGTGCCAGTAAAAGGGTGGGACAGGGGCGCGAAGAGACCCAGTACTTC.

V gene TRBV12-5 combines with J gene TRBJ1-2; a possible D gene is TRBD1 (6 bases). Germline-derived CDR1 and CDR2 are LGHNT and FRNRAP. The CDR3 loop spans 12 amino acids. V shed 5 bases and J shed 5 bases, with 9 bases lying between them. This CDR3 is CASGRTAYGYTF. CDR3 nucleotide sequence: TGTGCTAGTGGTCGGACAGCTTATGGCTACACCTTC.

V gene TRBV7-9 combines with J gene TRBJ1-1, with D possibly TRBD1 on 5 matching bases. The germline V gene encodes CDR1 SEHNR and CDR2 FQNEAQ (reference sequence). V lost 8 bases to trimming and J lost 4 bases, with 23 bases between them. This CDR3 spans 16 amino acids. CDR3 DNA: TGTGCCAGCCGCACATGGGAGGGGCGGATGAGCACTGAAGCTTTCTTT. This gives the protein CASRTWEGRMSTEAFF.

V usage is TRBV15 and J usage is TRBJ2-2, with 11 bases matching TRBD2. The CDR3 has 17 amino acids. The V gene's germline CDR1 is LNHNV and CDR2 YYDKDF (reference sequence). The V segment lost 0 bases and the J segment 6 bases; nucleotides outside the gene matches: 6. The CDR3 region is CATSRDQLAGEAGELFF. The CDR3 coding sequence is TGTGCCACCAGCAGAGACCAACTAGCGGGAGAAGCCGGGGAGCTGTTTTTT.

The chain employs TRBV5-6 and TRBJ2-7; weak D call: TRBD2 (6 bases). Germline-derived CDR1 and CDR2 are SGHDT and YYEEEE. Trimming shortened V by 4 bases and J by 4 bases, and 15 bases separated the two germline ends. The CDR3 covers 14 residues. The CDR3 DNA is TGTGCCAGCAGCGCGCCCGGGACTGAGTACGAGCAGTACTTC. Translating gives CASSAPGTEYEQYF.

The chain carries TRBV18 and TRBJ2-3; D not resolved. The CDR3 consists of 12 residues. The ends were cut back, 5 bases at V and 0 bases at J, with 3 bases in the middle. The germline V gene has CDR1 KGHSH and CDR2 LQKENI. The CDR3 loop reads CASSTSTDTQYF. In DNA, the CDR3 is TGTGCCAGCTCAACTAGCACAGATACGCAGTATTTT.

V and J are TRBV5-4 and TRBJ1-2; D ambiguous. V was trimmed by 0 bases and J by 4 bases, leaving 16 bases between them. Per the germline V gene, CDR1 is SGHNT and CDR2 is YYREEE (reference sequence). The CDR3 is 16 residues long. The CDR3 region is CASSLGTNSGLYGYTF. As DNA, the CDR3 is TGTGCCAGCAGCTTGGGGACGAACAGCGGTCTCTATGGCTACACCTTC.

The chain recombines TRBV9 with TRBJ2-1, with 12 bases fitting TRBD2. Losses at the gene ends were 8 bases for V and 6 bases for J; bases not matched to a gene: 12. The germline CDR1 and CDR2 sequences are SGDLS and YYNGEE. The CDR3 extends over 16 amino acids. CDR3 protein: CASESPLAGGGNEQFF. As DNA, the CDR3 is TGTGCCAGTGAAAGCCCGCTAGCGGGAGGGGGCAATGAGCAGTTCTTC.

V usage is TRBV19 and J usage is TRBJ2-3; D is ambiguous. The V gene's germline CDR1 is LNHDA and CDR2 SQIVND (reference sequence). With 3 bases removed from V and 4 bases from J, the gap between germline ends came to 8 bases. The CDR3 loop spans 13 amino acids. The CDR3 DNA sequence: TGTGCCAGTAGTATGGCCAGTGCAGATACGCAGTATTTT. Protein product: CASSMASADTQYF.

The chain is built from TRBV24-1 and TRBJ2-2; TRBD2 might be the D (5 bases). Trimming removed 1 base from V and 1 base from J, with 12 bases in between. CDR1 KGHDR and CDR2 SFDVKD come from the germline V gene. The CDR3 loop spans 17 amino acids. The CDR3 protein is CATSDFSWEWNTGELFF. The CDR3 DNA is TGTGCCACCAGTGATTTTTCGTGGGAGTGGAACACCGGGGAGCTGTTTTTT.

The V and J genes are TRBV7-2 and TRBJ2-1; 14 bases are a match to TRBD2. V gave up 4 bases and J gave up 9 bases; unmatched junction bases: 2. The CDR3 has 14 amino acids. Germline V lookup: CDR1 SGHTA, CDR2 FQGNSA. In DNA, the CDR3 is TGTGCCAGCAGCTCCGGACTAGCGGGAGGTGAGCAGTTCTTC. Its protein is CASSSGLAGGEQFF.